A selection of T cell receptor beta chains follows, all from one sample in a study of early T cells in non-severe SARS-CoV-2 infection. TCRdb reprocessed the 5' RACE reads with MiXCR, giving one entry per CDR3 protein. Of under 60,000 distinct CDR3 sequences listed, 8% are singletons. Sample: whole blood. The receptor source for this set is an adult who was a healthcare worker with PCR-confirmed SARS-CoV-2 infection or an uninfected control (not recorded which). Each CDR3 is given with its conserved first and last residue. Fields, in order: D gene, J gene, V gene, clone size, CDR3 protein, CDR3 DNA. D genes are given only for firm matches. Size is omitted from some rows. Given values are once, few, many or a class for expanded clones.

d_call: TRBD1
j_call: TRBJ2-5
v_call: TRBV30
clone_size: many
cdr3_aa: CAWSGGTVHQETQYF
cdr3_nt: TGTGCCTGGAGTGGAGGGACAGTCCACCAAGAGACCCAGTACTTC

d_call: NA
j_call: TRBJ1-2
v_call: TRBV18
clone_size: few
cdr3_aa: CASSPGEGIYGYTF
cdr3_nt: TGTGCCAGCTCACCAGGGGAGGGCATCTATGGCTACACCTTC

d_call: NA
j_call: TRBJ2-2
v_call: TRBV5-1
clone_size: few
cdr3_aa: CASSLIRTQASRNTGELFF
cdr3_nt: TGCGCCAGCAGCTTGATCCGGACGCAGGCTAGCCGGAACACCGGGGAGCTGTTTTTT

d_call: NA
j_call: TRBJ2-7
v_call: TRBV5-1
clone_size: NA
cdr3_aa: CASSFSASYEQYF
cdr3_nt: TGCGCCAGCAGCTTTTCGGCCTCCTACGAGCAGTACTTC

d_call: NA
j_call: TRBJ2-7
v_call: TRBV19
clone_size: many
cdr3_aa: CASSMGRGITYEQYF
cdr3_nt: TGTGCCAGTAGTATGGGCAGGGGAATTACCTACGAGCAGTACTTC

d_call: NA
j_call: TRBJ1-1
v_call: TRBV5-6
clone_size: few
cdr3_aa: CASSLFSGSEAFF
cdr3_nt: TGTGCCAGCAGCTTGTTTTCTGGCAGTGAAGCTTTCTTT

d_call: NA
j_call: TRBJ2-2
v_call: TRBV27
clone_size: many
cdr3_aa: CASSGQAAGELFF
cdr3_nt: TGTGCCAGCTCAGGCCAGGCGGCCGGGGAGCTGTTTTTT

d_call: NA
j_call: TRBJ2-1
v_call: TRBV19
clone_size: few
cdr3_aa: CASSILMRSSYNEQFF
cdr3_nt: TGTGCCAGTAGTATCCTTATGCGGAGCTCCTACAATGAGCAGTTCTTC

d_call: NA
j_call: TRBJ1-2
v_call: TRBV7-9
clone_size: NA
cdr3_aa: CASSSTRTANYGYTF
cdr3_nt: TGTGCCAGCAGCTCGACCCGGACGGCTAACTATGGCTACACCTTC

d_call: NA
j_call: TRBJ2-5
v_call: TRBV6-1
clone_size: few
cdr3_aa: CASSHGIEETQYF
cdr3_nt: TGTGCCAGCAGCCACGGAATCGAAGAGACCCAGTACTTC

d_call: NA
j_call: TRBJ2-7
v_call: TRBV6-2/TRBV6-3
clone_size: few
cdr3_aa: CASSYGAGQSYEQYF
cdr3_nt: TGTGCCAGCAGTTACGGCGCCGGGCAGTCCTACGAGCAGTACTTC

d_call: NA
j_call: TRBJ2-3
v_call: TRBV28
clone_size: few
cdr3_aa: CASSSPVWGTDTQYF
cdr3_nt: TGTGCCAGCAGTTCCCCGGTCTGGGGCACAGATACGCAGTATTTT

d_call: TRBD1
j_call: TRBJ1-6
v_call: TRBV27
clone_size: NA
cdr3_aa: CASSAQGVINSPLHF
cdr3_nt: TGTGCCAGCAGTGCCCAGGGGGTGATCAATTCACCCCTCCACTTT

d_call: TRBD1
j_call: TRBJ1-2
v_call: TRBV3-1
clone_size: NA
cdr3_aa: CASSQTRDRGLTGGYTF
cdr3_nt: TGTGCCAGCAGCCAAACCCGGGACAGGGGATTGACTGGGGGCTACACCTTC

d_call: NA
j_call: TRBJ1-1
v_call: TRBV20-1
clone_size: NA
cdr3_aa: CSARRSNTEAFF
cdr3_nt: TGCAGTGCTAGGAGGTCCAACACTGAAGCTTTCTTT

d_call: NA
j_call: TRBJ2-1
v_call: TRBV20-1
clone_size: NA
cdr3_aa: CSARGIDSPAYYNEQFF
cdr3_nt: TGCAGTGCTAGAGGCATCGACAGCCCAGCCTACTACAATGAGCAGTTCTTC

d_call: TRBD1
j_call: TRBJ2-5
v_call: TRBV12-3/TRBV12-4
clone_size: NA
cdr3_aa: CASSPDRGQVETQYF
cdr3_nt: TGTGCCAGCAGCCCCGACAGGGGGCAAGTGGAGACCCAGTACTTC